This T cell receptor (beta chain) is drawn from a study of shared clonotypes between healthy human individuals. Across the study: Every donor yielded three CD4 naive, three CD4 memory, two CD8 naive and one CD8 memory plate.

Among the donors, all were Caucasian adults who lived in Nashville, Tennessee. The sorted-subset replicate PCRs were given about 210 ng DNA, which is approximately 30,000 T cell genomes. Profiling relied on immunoSEQ multiplex PCR, and the TCRdb table lists in-frame clones only, not all of them. The sample shows 950,000 to 1,300,000 clones, about three quarters of them seen only once. Input material: memory CD4+ T cells sorted from blood. The subset was: CD45RA-negative fraction. The TCR comes from a man aged 18 to 29 in good health.

The DNA for the CDR3 is TGCGCCAGCAGCTTGGCCTTAGTGGATACGCAGTATTTT. Protein product: CASSLALVDTQYF. The V and J genes are TRBV5-1 and TRBJ2-3; D unclear. CDR3 length: 13 amino acids. V shed 0 bases and J shed 6 bases, with 8 bases lying between them. CDR1 is SGHRS, CDR2 YFSETQ, per germline.